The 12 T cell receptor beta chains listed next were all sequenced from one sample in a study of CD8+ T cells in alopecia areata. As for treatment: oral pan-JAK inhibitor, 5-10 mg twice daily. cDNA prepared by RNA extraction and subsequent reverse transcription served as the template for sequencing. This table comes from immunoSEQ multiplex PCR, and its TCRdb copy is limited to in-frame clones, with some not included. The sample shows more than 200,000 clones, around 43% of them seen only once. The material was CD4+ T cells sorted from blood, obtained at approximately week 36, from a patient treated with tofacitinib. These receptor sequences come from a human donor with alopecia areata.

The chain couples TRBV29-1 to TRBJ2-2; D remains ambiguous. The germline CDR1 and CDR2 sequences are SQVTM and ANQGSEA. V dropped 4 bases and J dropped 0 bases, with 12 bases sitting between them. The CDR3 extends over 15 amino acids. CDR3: CSVAQDPSNTGELFF. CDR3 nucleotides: TGCAGCGTTGCCCAAGACCCATCGAACACCGGGGAGCTGTTTTTT.

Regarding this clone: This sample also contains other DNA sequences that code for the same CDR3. The CDR3 region has the DNA TGCGCCAGCAGCCCGGCGGAGAACACCGGGGAGCTGTTTTTT. Amino acids: CASSPAENTGELFF. The J gene is TRBJ2-2, the V gene TRBV5-1, with D hard to call. Trimming stripped 4 bases from V and 1 base from J, with 8 bases between. Germline CDR1 reads SGHRS; CDR2 reads YFSETQ. There are 14 residues in the CDR3. The whole variable domain, filled in from reference TRBV5-1 and TRBJ2-2, reads KAGVTQTPRYLIKTRGQQVTLSCSPISGHRSVSWYQQTPGQGLQFLFEYFSETQRNKGNFPGRFSGRQFSNSRSEMNVSTLELGDSALYLCASSPAENTGELFFGEGSRLTVL.

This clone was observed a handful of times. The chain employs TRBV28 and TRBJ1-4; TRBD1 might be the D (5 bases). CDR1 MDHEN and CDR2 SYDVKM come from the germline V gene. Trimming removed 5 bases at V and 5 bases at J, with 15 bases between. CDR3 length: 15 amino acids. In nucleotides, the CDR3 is TGTGCCAGCAGTCCATTGGGACCCTCAAATGAAAAACTGTTTTTT. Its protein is CASSPLGPSNEKLFF.

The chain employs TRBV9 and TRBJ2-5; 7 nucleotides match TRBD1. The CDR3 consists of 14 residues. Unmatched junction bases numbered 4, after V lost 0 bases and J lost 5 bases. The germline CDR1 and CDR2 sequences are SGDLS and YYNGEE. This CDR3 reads CASSVVGGMETQYF. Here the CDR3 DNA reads TGTGCCAGCAGCGTAGTAGGGGGCATGGAGACCCAGTACTTC.

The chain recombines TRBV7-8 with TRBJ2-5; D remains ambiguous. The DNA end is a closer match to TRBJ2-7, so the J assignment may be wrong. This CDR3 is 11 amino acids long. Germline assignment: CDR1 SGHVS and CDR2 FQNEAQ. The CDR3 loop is CASSFASEQYF. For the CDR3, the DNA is TGTGCCAGCAGCTTCGCCTCCGAGCAGTACTTC.

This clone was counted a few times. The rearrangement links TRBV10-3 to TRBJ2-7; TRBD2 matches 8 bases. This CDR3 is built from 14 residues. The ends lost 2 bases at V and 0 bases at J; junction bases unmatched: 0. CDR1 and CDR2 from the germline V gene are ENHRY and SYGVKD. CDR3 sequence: CAISERGGSYEQYF. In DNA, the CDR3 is TGTGCCATCAGTGAGCGGGGGGGCTCCTACGAGCAGTACTTC.

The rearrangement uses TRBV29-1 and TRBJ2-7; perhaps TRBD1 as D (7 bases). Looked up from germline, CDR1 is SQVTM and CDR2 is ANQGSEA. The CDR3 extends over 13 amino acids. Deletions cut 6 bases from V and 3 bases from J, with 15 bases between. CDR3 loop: CSVARGAGYEQYF. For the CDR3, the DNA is TGCAGCGTGGCCAGGGGGGCGGGCTACGAGCAGTACTTC.

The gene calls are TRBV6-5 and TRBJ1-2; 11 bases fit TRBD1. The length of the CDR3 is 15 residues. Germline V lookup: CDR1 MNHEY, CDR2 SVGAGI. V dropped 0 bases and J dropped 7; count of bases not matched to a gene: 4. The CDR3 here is CASSYSRTGGRGYTF. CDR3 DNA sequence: TGTGCCAGCAGTTACTCGCGGACAGGGGGCCGTGGCTACACCTTC.

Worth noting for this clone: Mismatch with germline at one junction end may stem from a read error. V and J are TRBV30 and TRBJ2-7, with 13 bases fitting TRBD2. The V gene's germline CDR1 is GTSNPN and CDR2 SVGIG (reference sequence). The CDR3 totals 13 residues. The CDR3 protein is CAGSGLAGDEQYF. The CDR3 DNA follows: TGTGCCGGGAGCGGACTAGCGGGAGACGAGCAGTACTTC.

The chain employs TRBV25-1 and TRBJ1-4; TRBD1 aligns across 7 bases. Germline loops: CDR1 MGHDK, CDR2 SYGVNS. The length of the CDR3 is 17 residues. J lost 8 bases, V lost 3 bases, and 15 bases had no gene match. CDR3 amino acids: CASSDDPMTGPGEKLFF. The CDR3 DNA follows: TGTGCCAGCAGTGACGACCCGATGACAGGGCCGGGAGAAAAACTGTTTTTT.

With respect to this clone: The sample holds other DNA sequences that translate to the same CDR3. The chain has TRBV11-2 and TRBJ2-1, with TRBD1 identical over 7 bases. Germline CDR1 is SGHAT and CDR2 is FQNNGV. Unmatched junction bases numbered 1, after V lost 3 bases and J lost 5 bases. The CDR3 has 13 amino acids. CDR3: CASSLDRNNEQFF. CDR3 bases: TGTGCCAGCAGCTTGGACAGGAACAATGAGCAGTTCTTC.

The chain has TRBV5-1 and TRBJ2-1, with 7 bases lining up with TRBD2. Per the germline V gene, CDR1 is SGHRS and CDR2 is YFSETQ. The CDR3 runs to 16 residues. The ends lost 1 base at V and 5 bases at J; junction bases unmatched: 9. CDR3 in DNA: TGCGCCAGCAGCTTGTTCCGACTAGCAGACCACAATGAGCAGTTCTTC. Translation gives CASSLFRLADHNEQFF.